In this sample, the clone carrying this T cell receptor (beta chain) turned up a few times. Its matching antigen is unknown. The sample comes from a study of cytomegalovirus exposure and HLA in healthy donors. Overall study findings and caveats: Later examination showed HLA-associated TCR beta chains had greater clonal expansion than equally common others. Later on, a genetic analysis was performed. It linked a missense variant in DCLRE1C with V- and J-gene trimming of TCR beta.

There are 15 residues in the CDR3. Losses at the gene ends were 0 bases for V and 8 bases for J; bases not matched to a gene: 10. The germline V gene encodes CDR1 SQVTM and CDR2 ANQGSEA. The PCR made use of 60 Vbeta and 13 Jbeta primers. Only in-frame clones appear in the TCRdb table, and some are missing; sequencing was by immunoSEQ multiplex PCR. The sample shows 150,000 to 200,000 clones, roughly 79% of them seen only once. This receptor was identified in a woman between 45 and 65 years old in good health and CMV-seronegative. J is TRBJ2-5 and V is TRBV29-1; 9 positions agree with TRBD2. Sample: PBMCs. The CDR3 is CSVEDGASGAGTQYF. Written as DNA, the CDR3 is TGCAGCGTTGAAGATGGGGCTAGCGGGGCGGGAACCCAGTACTTC.